These 7 T cell receptor beta chains were sequenced from one sample in a study of T cell responses to AZD1222 COVID-19 vaccine. Assay: immunoSEQ multiplex PCR; the TCRdb copy retains only in-frame clones and omits some. The sample has some 170,000 clones; roughly nine tenths are singletons. Sample: peripheral blood, taken 28 days after the second AZD1222 dose. The receptor set was obtained from an adult who received the AZD1222 COVID-19 vaccine.

This clone was found once. This CDR3 is CASSTEGGGDQPQHF. The CDR3, as DNA: TGTGCCAGTAGTACCGAGGGGGGAGGGGATCAGCCCCAGCATTTT. The J gene is TRBJ1-5, the V gene TRBV19; tentatively, D is TRBD1 (6 bases). Trimming pared 4 bases from V and 5 bases from J, leaving 15 bases between. Germline V gives CDR1 LNHDA, CDR2 SQIVND (reference sequence). The CDR3 consists of 15 residues.

The V gene is TRBV27, the J gene TRBJ2-5, with 9 bases fitting TRBD2. With 2 bases clipped from V and 5 bases from J, the junction kept 6 bases outside the gene matches. The CDR3 extends over 15 amino acids. Germline V CDR1 and CDR2: MNHEY, SMNVEV (reference sequence). CDR3 sequence reads: CASSLRAGGLETQYF. CDR3 bases: TGTGCCAGCAGTTTAAGGGCGGGGGGGTTGGAGACCCAGTACTTC.

This chain joins TRBV6-1 and TRBJ1-5; D not certain. This CDR3 has 13 amino acids. Trimming cost V 2 bases and J 2 bases, with 4 bases left between them. Per the germline V gene, CDR1 is MNHNS and CDR2 is SASEGT. Here the CDR3 reads CASSERGNQPQHF. The CDR3 coding sequence is TGTGCCAGCAGTGAAAGAGGCAATCAGCCCCAGCATTTT.

This chain links TRBV9 with TRBJ2-2; unclear D gene. The CDR3 consists of 12 residues. V lost 4 bases, J lost 7 bases, and 8 bases lay in between. The germline gives CDR1 SGDLS, CDR2 YYNGEE. The CDR3 is CASSRLYGELFF. As DNA, the CDR3 is TGTGCCAGCAGCCGCCTTTACGGGGAGCTGTTTTTT.

The V and J genes are TRBV19 and TRBJ1-5; D not resolved. Trimming shortened V by 2 bases and J by 7 bases, and 9 bases separated the two germline ends. The germline gives CDR1 LNHDA, CDR2 SQIVND (reference sequence). This CDR3 comprises 13 residues. The CDR3 loop reads CASSIQTGQPQHF. CDR3 in DNA: TGTGCCAGTAGTATACAAACCGGGCAGCCCCAGCATTTT.

The chain carries TRBV7-6 and TRBJ2-7, with D perhaps matching TRBD2 (6 bases). V dropped 5 bases and J dropped 0 bases, with 17 bases sitting between them. Germline assignment: CDR1 SGHVS and CDR2 FNYEAQ. The CDR3 covers 16 residues. This CDR3 reads CASSPGVGLSSYEQYF. CDR3 bases: TGTGCCAGCAGCCCGGGGGTGGGACTGAGCTCCTACGAGCAGTACTTC. Full variable domain (rest looked up from reference TRBV7-6 and TRBJ2-7): GAGVSQSPRYKVTKRGQDVALRCDPISGHVSLYWYRQALGQGPEFLTYFNYEAQQDKSGLPNDRFSAERPEGSISTLTIQRTEQRDSAMYRCASSPGVGLSSYEQYFGPGTRLTVT.

V and J are TRBV6-4 and TRBJ2-7; a possible D gene is TRBD2 (6 bases). Trimming stripped 5 bases from V and 3 bases from J, with 14 bases between. CDR3 length: 14 amino acids. From germline, CDR1 is MRHNA and CDR2 SNTAGT. The CDR3 protein is CASSPGGESYEQYF. CDR3 DNA sequence: TGTGCCAGCAGTCCCGGAGGGGAAAGCTACGAGCAGTACTTC.